Each of the 6 T cell receptor beta chains below was sequenced from the same sample in a study of molecular identifiers for immune sequencing clone quantification (dated by TCRdb to 2016 to 2019). Library generation was performed with PCR. Sequencing used a NextSeq 500. Using fastp trimming at Q25 and MiXCR clonotype assembly, TCRdb reanalyzed the public sequencing data and kept in-frame beta chains. Entries that share a CDR3 protein sequence are merged under the most common genes and DNA. This sample has some 320,000 distinct CDR3 sequences in its table, and about a quarter of those were observed once. Approximately 0.74% of the sample is in the top ten clones. Material: naive CD8+ T cells from blood, with Jurkat cell RNA spiked in. This specimen's cell subset or site label, per the study, means: FACS-sorted CD8+CD4-CCR7+CD45RA+ naive T cells. Source of these receptors: a human donor in good health. Some libraries in this study had Jurkat cell RNA spiked in.

This clonotype was detected only a few times. The chain links TRBV20-1 to TRBJ2-3; a possible D gene is TRBD2 (6 bases). This CDR3 has 16 residues. CDR1 is DFQATT and CDR2 is SNEGSKA in the germline V gene (reference sequence). The ends were cut back, 6 bases at V and 2 bases at J, with 21 bases in the middle. In nucleotides, the CDR3 is TGCAGTGCCCAACCCTTCCGACTAGAAAACACAGATACGCAGTATTTT. Residues: CSAQPFRLENTDTQYF.

The sample holds many counts of this clonotype. This chain uses TRBV7-8 with TRBJ2-7, with D tentatively TRBD2 (7 bases). This CDR3 contains 13 residues. The V end lost 5 bases, the J end lost 2 bases, and 10 bases lay between the germline ends. CDR1 and CDR2 from the germline V gene are SGHVS and FQNEAQ. The chain's CDR3 is CASSPGGTYEQYF. The DNA for the CDR3 is TGTGCCAGCAGCCCGGGGGGCACCTACGAGCAGTACTTC.

This clonotype was counted ten times or more. The chain employs TRBV12-5 and TRBJ2-5; 9 bases agree with TRBD1. With V trimmed by 5 bases and J by 2 bases, 6 bases remained unmatched. This CDR3 spans 15 amino acids. Germline V gives CDR1 LGHNT, CDR2 FRNRAP. DNA of the CDR3: TGTGCTAGTGGTACTGGGACAGGGTCACAAGAGACCCAGTACTTC. It translates to CASGTGTGSQETQYF.

This clonotype came up many times. Compared with germline, one end of the junction differs, possibly owing to a read error. The V gene is TRBV6-6, the J gene TRBJ2-4; unclear D gene. Looked up from germline, CDR1 is MNHNY and CDR2 is SVGAGI (reference sequence). This CDR3 has 14 residues. CDR3 loop: CASSSDLQINKSFF. CDR3 nucleotides: TGTGCCAGCAGTTCCGATCTACAGATAAACAAATCCTTTTTC.

This clonotype was counted many times. This sequence joins TRBV2 and TRBJ2-7; D may be TRBD1 or TRBD2 (5 bases each). Trimming shortened V by 4 bases and J by 1 base, and 8 bases separated the two germline ends. Looked up from germline, CDR1 is SNHLY and CDR2 is FYNNEI. This CDR3 has 13 amino acids. The CDR3 DNA is TGTGCCAGCAGTGGGGACGAGTCCTACGAGCAGTACTTC. Translation: CASSGDESYEQYF.

As concerns this clonotype: A much larger clone lies a single base off, so this may be a read error. This chain uses TRBV7-9 with TRBJ2-2; D tentatively fits TRBD1 or TRBD2 (6 bases each). Per the germline V gene, CDR1 is SEHNR and CDR2 is FQNEAQ (reference sequence). This CDR3 has 19 amino acids. Here the CDR3 reads CASSSEDRGREDNTRELFF. The CDR3 DNA follows: TGTGCCAGCAGCTCTGAAGATCGGGGGCGCGAAGATAACACCCGGGAGCTGTTTTTT.